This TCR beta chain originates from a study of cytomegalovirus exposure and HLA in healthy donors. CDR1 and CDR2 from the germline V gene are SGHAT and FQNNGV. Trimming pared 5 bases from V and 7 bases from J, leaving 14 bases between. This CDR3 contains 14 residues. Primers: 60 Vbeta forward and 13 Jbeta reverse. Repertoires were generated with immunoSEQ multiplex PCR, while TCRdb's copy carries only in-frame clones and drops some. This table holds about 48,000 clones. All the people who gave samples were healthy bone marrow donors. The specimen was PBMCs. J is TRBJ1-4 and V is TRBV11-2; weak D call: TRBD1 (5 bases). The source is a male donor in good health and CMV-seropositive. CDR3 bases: TGTGCCAGCAGCCGATTGGGGCAGGGTGAAAAACTGTTTTTT. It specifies CASSRLGQGEKLFF.